This is a list of T cell receptor beta chains from one sample in a study of blood T cell repertoires in acute mononucleosis. Produced via immunoSEQ multiplex PCR; TCRdb's table is partial and in-frame only. The sample has some 2,500 clones; approximately 67% are singletons. Specimen: EBV GLC epitope tetramer+ CD8+ T cells sorted from PBMCs, collected during acute infectious mononucleosis. These receptor sequences come from a woman younger than 35 with infectious mononucleosis caused by EBV. Each CDR3 is given with its conserved first and last residue. The D gene is left open where the match is weak. Clone size, where shown, is once, few, many, or a class for clones that have expanded.

v_call: TRBV29-1; d_call: TRBD1; j_call: TRBJ1-2; clone_size: NA; cdr3_nt: TGCAGCGTTGAAGAAGACAGGGGGCACGTTTTTAATGGCTACACCTTC; cdr3_aa: CSVEEDRGHVFNGYTF
v_call: TRBV29-1; d_call: NA; j_call: TRBJ1-4; clone_size: NA; cdr3_nt: NA; cdr3_aa: CALGQGELMKNCFF
v_call: TRBV4-2; d_call: NA; j_call: TRBJ2-7; clone_size: NA; cdr3_nt: TGTGCCAGCAGTTCCGCGGGACCCTACGAGCAGTACTTC; cdr3_aa: CASSSAGPYEQYF
v_call: TRBV2; d_call: TRBD2; j_call: TRBJ2-7; clone_size: NA; cdr3_nt: TGTGCCAGCAGCGTAGCGGGGGGCGACGAGCAGTACTTC; cdr3_aa: CASSVAGGDEQYF
v_call: TRBV7-6; d_call: TRBD1; j_call: TRBJ1-6; clone_size: NA; cdr3_nt: TGCGCCAGCAGCCAGACGACAGGGGAGGTCCAATTCACCCTCCACTTT; cdr3_aa: CASSQTTGEVQFTLHF
v_call: TRBV11-2; d_call: NA; j_call: TRBJ2-7; clone_size: many; cdr3_nt: TGTGCCAGCAGCTTAAGCCAGGGCCCAACCTACGAGCAGTACTTC; cdr3_aa: CASSLSQGPTYEQYF
v_call: TRBV15; d_call: NA; j_call: TRBJ2-1; clone_size: NA; cdr3_nt: TGTGCCACCAGCAGAGATCCCAAACAAGGGAACCCCTACAATGAGCAGTTCTTC; cdr3_aa: CATSRDPKQGNPYNEQFF
v_call: TRBV29-1; d_call: NA; j_call: TRBJ1-4; clone_size: NA; cdr3_nt: NA; cdr3_aa: CSVGTGGQLMKNCFF
v_call: TRBV7-2; d_call: NA; j_call: TRBJ2-7; clone_size: NA; cdr3_nt: TGTGCCAGCAACCCCCCGGGGGCAGGGATGGCCTACGAGCAGTACTTC; cdr3_aa: CASNPPGAGMAYEQYF
v_call: TRBV13; d_call: TRBD1; j_call: TRBJ2-1; clone_size: once; cdr3_nt: TGTGCCAGCAGCGCGACAGGGGGGGATGAGCAGTTCTTC; cdr3_aa: CASSATGGDEQFF
v_call: TRBV9; d_call: TRBD2; j_call: TRBJ2-7; clone_size: NA; cdr3_nt: TGTGCCAGCAGTCCTACTAGCGGGAGTGTTTACGAGCAGTACTTC; cdr3_aa: CASSPTSGSVYEQYF
v_call: TRBV9; d_call: NA; j_call: TRBJ2-7; clone_size: large; cdr3_nt: TGTGCCAGCAGCGTAGCGGGGGGCGACGAGCAGTACTTC; cdr3_aa: CASSVAGGDEQYF
v_call: TRBV7-2; d_call: NA; j_call: TRBJ2-7; clone_size: many; cdr3_nt: TGTGCCAGCAGCTTGGAGGGGGCCCTCGACGAGCAGTACTTC; cdr3_aa: CASSLEGALDEQYF
v_call: TRBV29-1; d_call: NA; j_call: TRBJ1-4; clone_size: NA; cdr3_nt: TGCAGCGTGGGGTCAGTGGGAACTAATGAAAAACTGTTTTTT; cdr3_aa: CSVGSVGTNEKLFF
v_call: TRBV7-3; d_call: TRBD2; j_call: TRBJ2-7; clone_size: few; cdr3_nt: TGTGCCAGCAGCCCGACCAGCGGGAGTGTTTACGAGCAGTACTTC; cdr3_aa: CASSPTSGSVYEQYF
v_call: TRBV11-2; d_call: TRBD2; j_call: TRBJ2-7; clone_size: NA; cdr3_nt: TGTGCCCGCAGCTTTGCTTGGGTAGCGGGGGGAAACGAGCAGTACTTC; cdr3_aa: CARSFAWVAGGNEQYF
v_call: TRBV9; d_call: TRBD1; j_call: TRBJ1-5; clone_size: once; cdr3_nt: TGTGCCAGCAGCTCTGGGACAGACCTCAATCAGCCCCAGCATTTT; cdr3_aa: CASSSGTDLNQPQHF
v_call: TRBV11-1; d_call: TRBD2; j_call: TRBJ2-5; clone_size: NA; cdr3_nt: TGTGCCAGCAGCTTACTAGCGGGAGCTGGAGAGACCCAGTACTTC; cdr3_aa: CASSLLAGAGETQYF